This TCR beta chain stems from a study of T cell responses to AZD1222 COVID-19 vaccine. V lost 4 bases and J lost 8; bases outside the gene matches: 5. Per the germline V gene, CDR1 is MNHEY and CDR2 is SVGAGI. There are 14 residues in the CDR3. About this clone itself: What it binds is not known.

General study points: Mostly white British, mostly female donors; authors suggested clonal diversity may be underestimated. Unmutated variant regions reportedly attract nearly half of all spike-specific TCRs.

Clones were read by immunoSEQ multiplex PCR, and TCRdb kept only the in-frame ones, dropping some. The table records 100,000 or so clones, 88% of them present only once. The chain employs TRBV6-5 and TRBJ1-6, with 7 bases matching TRBD1. The sample was peripheral blood, taken on day 0 of AZD1222 vaccination. The sequence was collected from an adult in good health. CDR3 in DNA: TGTGCCAGCAGTTCGACAGGGATCGATTCACCCCTCCACTTT. Protein sequence: CASSSTGIDSPLHF.